This T cell receptor (beta chain) was identified during a study of CD8+ T cells in alopecia areata. This CDR3 region has 12 residues. CDR1 is SGHAT and CDR2 is FQNNGV in the germline V gene. Trimming left V 1 base short and J 4 bases short, with 4 bases between. cDNA serving as the sequencing template came from extracted, reverse transcribed RNA. Only in-frame clones appear in the TCRdb table, and some are missing; sequencing was by immunoSEQ multiplex PCR. The sample comprises 90,000 to 100,000 clones, 35% to 50% of which are singletons, and 0.75% to 0.8% rests with the top ten. Sequencing used CD4+ T cells sorted from blood. The receptor was isolated from a human donor with alopecia areata. The V and J genes are TRBV11-2 and TRBJ2-5, with unresolved D. CDR3 bases: TGTGCCAGCAGCTTAGCGGGAGAGACCCAGTACTTC. It yields the protein CASSLAGETQYF.